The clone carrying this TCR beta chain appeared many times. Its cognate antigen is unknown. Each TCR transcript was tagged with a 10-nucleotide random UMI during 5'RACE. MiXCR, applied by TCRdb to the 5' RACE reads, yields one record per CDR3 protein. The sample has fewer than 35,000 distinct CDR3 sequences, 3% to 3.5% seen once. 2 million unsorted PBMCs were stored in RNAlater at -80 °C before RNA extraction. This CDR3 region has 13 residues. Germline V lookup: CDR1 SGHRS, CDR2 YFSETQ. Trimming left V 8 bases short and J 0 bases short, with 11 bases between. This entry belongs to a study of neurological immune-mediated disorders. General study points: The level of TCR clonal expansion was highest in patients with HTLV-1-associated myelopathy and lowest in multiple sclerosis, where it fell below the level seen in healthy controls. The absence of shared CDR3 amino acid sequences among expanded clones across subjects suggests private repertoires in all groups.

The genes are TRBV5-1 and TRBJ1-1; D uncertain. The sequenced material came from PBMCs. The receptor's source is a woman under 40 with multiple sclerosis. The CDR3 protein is CASAVGMNTEAFF. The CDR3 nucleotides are TGCGCCAGTGCTGTAGGGATGAACACTGAAGCTTTCTTT.